The rows below give T cell receptor beta chains drawn from one sample of a study of cytomegalovirus exposure and HLA in healthy donors. The method was immunoSEQ multiplex PCR; TCRdb's version includes in-frame clones alone and lacks a portion of them. The top ten clones hold approximately 3.2% of a sample with 75,000 to 100,000 clones, 60% to 75% of them seen once. The sequencing sample was made of PBMCs. The origin of the receptors is a female donor in good health and CMV-seropositive. Both conserved end residues are part of each CDR3. A D gene is named only where the DNA matches it firmly. Clone sizes are given selectively: once, few, many, or a class where the clone is expanded.

clone_size d_call j_call v_call cdr3_aa cdr3_nt
- TRBD2 TRBJ2-2 TRBV2 CASSSREGTNTGELFF TGTGCCAGCAGTTCGCGGGAGGGCACGAACACCGGGGAGCTGTTTTTT
- - TRBJ1-2 TRBV6-6 CASTPTGREGSGYTF TGTGCCAGCACCCCGACCGGGAGGGAAGGAAGCGGCTACACCTTC
few - TRBJ1-6 TRBV7-2 CASSQYTVNNSPLHF TGTGCCAGCAGCCAATACACCGTTAATAATTCACCCCTCCACTTT
few - TRBJ1-1 TRBV6-1 CASSVRDTEAFF TGTGCCAGCAGTGTCCGGGACACTGAAGCTTTCTTT
once - TRBJ2-7 TRBV29-1 CSAMRGGAYEQYF TGCAGCGCTATGCGCGGGGGCGCCTACGAGCAGTACTTC
- - TRBJ2-3 TRBV29-1 CSVPRAEMNTQYF TGCAGCGTTCCACGAGCGGAGATGAATACGCAGTATTTT
- - TRBJ1-3 TRBV11-3 CASSRGPGNTIYF TGTGCCAGCAGCAGGGGTCCTGGAAACACCATATATTTT
- - TRBJ2-3 TRBV7-2 CASSLYGGPSADTQYF TGTGCCAGCAGCTTATACGGGGGGCCCAGCGCAGATACGCAGTATTTT
- TRBD1 TRBJ1-1 TRBV2 CASLTGGSNTEAFF TGTGCCAGCTTGACAGGGGGCTCGAACACTGAAGCTTTCTTT
- TRBD1 TRBJ2-7 TRBV30 CAWSVFKGQGPYEQYF TGTGCCTGGAGTGTGTTTAAAGGACAGGGTCCCTACGAGCAGTACTTC
- TRBD2 TRBJ2-1 TRBV4-1 CASSDRLAVYNEQFF TGCGCCAGCAGCGATCGACTAGCGGTCTACAATGAGCAGTTCTTC